The present entry profiles one T cell receptor (beta chain) with its context. This sample was taken from a study of graft-versus-host responses after intestinal transplantation. This CDR3 comprises 17 residues. Germline-derived CDR1 and CDR2 are KGHSH and LQKENI. The V and J ends lost 2 bases and 0 bases respectively, with 13 bases between them. TCRdb keeps only in-frame clones here, not all; method: immunoSEQ multiplex PCR. Here the sample spans more than 50,000 clones, 91% being singletons. The starting material was PBMCs, obtained 650 to 670 days after intestinal transplant. This clonotype was sampled from a human patient who received an intestinal transplant, so some T cells may come from the graft donor. The chain joins TRBV18 to TRBJ1-4; D unclear. The chain's CDR3 is CASSPRALSATNEKLFF. CDR3 in DNA: TGTGCCAGCTCACCAAGGGCCCTATCTGCAACTAATGAAAAACTGTTTTTT.